The 5 T cell receptor beta chains reported below all come from one sample, sequenced in a study of T cell changes during pregnancy in multiple sclerosis. Here immunoSEQ multiplex PCR was the method, and the copy in TCRdb shows in-frame clones only, minus some. The data show under 75,000 clones, approximately 93% seen once. The specimen comprised CD8+ T cells from peripheral blood mononuclear cells, sampled in the second trimester of pregnancy. The receptors originated from a female donor with multiple sclerosis, enrolled in a pregnancy study.

This chain joins TRBV9 and TRBJ2-1; D not resolved. The germline V and J ends were trimmed by 0 bases and 0 bases, with 10 bases remaining between them. Germline V gene lookup returns CDR1 SGDLS and CDR2 YYNGEE. The CDR3 consists of 16 residues. CDR3 region: CASSVEPTGSYNEQFF. The CDR3 DNA follows: TGTGCCAGCAGCGTAGAACCCACGGGCTCCTACAATGAGCAGTTCTTC. The full variable domain, its missing parts supplied by reference TRBV9 and TRBJ2-1, is DSGVTQTPKHLITATGQRVTLRCSPRSGDLSVYWYQQSLDQGLQFLIQYYNGEERAKGNILERFSAQQFPDLHSELNLSSLELGDSALYFCASSVEPTGSYNEQFFGPGTRLTVL.

This chain links TRBV7-8 with TRBJ2-7; no reliable D call. CDR3 length: 13 amino acids. Germline-derived CDR1 and CDR2 are SGHVS and FQNEAQ. Trimming pared 2 bases from V and 6 bases from J, leaving 11 bases between. CDR3 residues: CASSLPAASEQYF. DNA of the CDR3: TGTGCCAGCAGCTTACCGGCGGCCTCCGAGCAGTACTTC.

The chain employs TRBV7-9 and TRBJ2-7; TRBD1 aligns across 9 bases. V was pared by 8 bases and J by 3 bases, with 2 bases of the junction left unmatched. CDR3 length: 12 amino acids. Germline loops: CDR1 SEHNR, CDR2 FQNEAQ (reference sequence). DNA for the CDR3: TGTGCCAGCTCGACAGGGGGCTACGAGCAGTACTTC. Translating gives CASSTGGYEQYF.

The chain combines TRBV6-5 with TRBJ2-3, with 9 bases fitting TRBD2. CDR1 and CDR2 from the germline V gene are MNHEY and SVGAGI. The CDR3 length is 16 residues. With V trimmed by 2 bases and J by 3 bases, 6 bases remained unmatched. CDR3 in amino acids: CASSYGIAGVTDTQYF. The CDR3, as DNA: TGTGCCAGCAGTTACGGGATAGCGGGAGTAACAGATACGCAGTATTTT.

The chain uses TRBV4-2 and TRBJ1-3, with 7 nucleotides matching TRBD1. CDR1 and CDR2 (germline): LGHNA, YNFKEQ. The CDR3 is made up of 16 amino acids. The ends lost 0 bases at V and 1 base at J; junction bases unmatched: 3. CDR3 protein: CASSQDRQGSGNTIYF. Written as DNA, the CDR3 is TGTGCCAGCAGCCAAGATAGACAGGGATCTGGAAACACCATATATTTT.